The 12 T cell receptor beta chains below all came from one sample that was sequenced in a study of T-cell memory formation after mild COVID-19. TCRdb used MiXCR to reprocess the 5' RACE reads, holding one entry per CDR3 protein. This sample has over 40,000 distinct CDR3 sequences; roughly an eighth occur once, and the top ten carry 24%. Sample: PBMCs or a T cell subset sorted from them (not recorded which). These receptors were collected from a man younger than 30 who had mild COVID-19 (a few samples of this study predate the infection). Cell type and time point are not known.

This clonotype was found many times. CDR3 sequence reads: CASSLGRGAYEQYF. The CDR3 region has the DNA TGTGCCAGCAGCTTAGGTCGAGGAGCCTACGAGCAGTACTTC. The chain has TRBV7-2 and TRBJ2-7, with D hard to call. The CDR3 is made up of 14 amino acids. The germline gives CDR1 SGHTA, CDR2 FQGNSA. The ends were cut back, 1 base at V and 2 bases at J, with 9 bases in the middle.

This clonotype was seen many times. The chain carries TRBV5-1 and TRBJ2-1, with TRBD2 matching over 13 bases. V shed 4 bases and J 0 bases; nucleotides not matched to a gene: 7. Germline loops: CDR1 SGHRS, CDR2 YFSETQ. The CDR3 extends over 18 amino acids. CDR3 sequence: CASSQGTSGVGSYNEQFF. CDR3 sequence (DNA): TGCGCCAGCAGCCAGGGGACTAGCGGGGTCGGCTCCTACAATGAGCAGTTCTTC.

The genes are TRBV7-9 and TRBJ1-2; D is perhaps TRBD1 (6 bases). The germline V gene has CDR1 SEHNR and CDR2 FQNEAQ (reference sequence). Trimming cost V 5 bases and J 3 bases, with 13 bases left between them. The CDR3 consists of 14 residues. CDR3 residues: CASSRTGNDYGYTF. As DNA, the CDR3 is TGTGCCAGCAGCCGTACAGGGAACGACTATGGCTACACCTTC.

In its sample, this clonotype was seen a few times. This chain connects TRBV20-1 to TRBJ2-7; D remains unclear. Trimming removed 3 bases from V and 3 bases from J, with 12 bases in between. CDR1 and CDR2 (germline): DFQATT, SNEGSKA (reference sequence). This CDR3 region has 13 residues. CDR3 DNA: TGCAGTGCTAGTACTCCAGCCGACTACGAGCAGTACGTC. It translates to CSASTPADYEQYV.

This clonotype was recorded many times. The chain employs TRBV29-1 and TRBJ2-1; 9 bases line up with TRBD1. The CDR3 is 16 residues long. J lost 8 bases, V lost 1 base, and 12 bases had no gene match. Looked up from germline, CDR1 is SQVTM and CDR2 is ANQGSEA. The CDR3 DNA is TGCAGCGTTGAAGTGATTGGACAGGGGCCAAATGATGAGCAGTTCTTC. Translated, it gives CSVEVIGQGPNDEQFF.

This sequence joins TRBV20-1 and TRBJ2-3; no reliable D call. Germline CDR1 is DFQATT and CDR2 is SNEGSKA (reference sequence). V was pared by 3 bases and J by 2 bases, with 3 bases between. This CDR3 comprises 11 residues. The CDR3 reads CSARATDTQYF. CDR3 nucleotides: TGCAGTGCTAGGGCCACAGATACGCAGTATTTT.

This clonotype was counted a few times. The chain combines TRBV6-4 with TRBJ2-1; 11 positions agree with TRBD2. V was clipped by 5 bases and J by 6 bases; unmatched bases: 6. Germline loops: CDR1 MRHNA, CDR2 SNTAGT. The length of the CDR3 is 15 residues. The CDR3 DNA reads TGTGCCAGCAGTTATAGCGGGGGGGCCGGCAATGAGCAGTTCTTC. As protein: CASSYSGGAGNEQFF.

This clonotype was seen a few times. The chain has TRBV7-8 and TRBJ2-5; D not resolved. V was cut by 4 bases and J by 4 bases, with 16 bases left in between. From germline, CDR1 is SGHVS and CDR2 FQNEAQ. The CDR3 spans 15 residues. The CDR3 DNA reads as TGTGCCAGCAGCTCCCTACTCGTCCTTGGAGAGACCCAGTACTTC. It encodes CASSSLLVLGETQYF. Full variable domain (remainder filled in from reference TRBV7-8 and TRBJ2-5): GAGVSQSPRYKVAKRGQDVALRCDPISGHVSLFWYQQALGQGPEFLTYFQNEAQLDKSGLPSDRFFAERPEGSVSTLKIQRTQQEDSAVYLCASSSLLVLGETQYFGPGTRLLVL.

The genes are TRBV4-2 and TRBJ2-7; TRBD1 matches at 8 bases. Germline V CDR1 and CDR2: LGHNA, YNFKEQ. After removal of 4 bases from V and 4 bases from J, the junction contained 9 bases not matched to a gene. CDR3 length: 15 residues. This CDR3 is CASSPGGRGHYEQYF. In nucleotides, the CDR3 is TGTGCCAGCAGCCCCGGGGGCAGGGGGCATTACGAGCAGTACTTC.

The chain recombines TRBV7-9 with TRBJ2-7; the match to TRBD2 covers 8 bases. Trimming removed 5 bases from V and 3 bases from J; junction bases left unmatched: 6. Germline lookup yields CDR1 SEHNR and CDR2 FQNEAQ (reference sequence). The CDR3 consists of 14 residues. The CDR3: CASSAPAGDYEQYV. The DNA of the CDR3 is TGTGCCAGCAGCGCCCCAGCGGGGGACTACGAGCAGTACGTC.

At least ten counts were recorded for this clonotype. V gene TRBV15 combines with J gene TRBJ1-1; D not resolved. This CDR3 has 15 amino acids. V was pared by 0 bases and J by 1 base, with 9 bases between. Germline CDR1 is LNHNV and CDR2 is YYDKDF (reference sequence). Here the CDR3 DNA reads TGTGCCACCAGCAGAGAGGGGTCTGGGAACACTGAAGCTTTCTTT. This translates into CATSREGSGNTEAFF.

The chain recombines TRBV15 with TRBJ2-1, with D hard to call. V was pared by 0 bases and J by 5 bases, with 8 bases between. CDR3 length: 14 residues. CDR1 and CDR2 (germline): LNHNV, YYDKDF (reference sequence). This CDR3 reads CATSRERQDNEQFF. The CDR3 bases are TGTGCCACCAGCAGAGAGAGGCAGGACAATGAGCAGTTCTTC.